This TCR beta chain was recorded in a study of shared clonotypes between healthy human individuals. Study context: Three plates each covered CD4 naive and memory; CD8 naive two, CD8 memory one.

Profiling relied on immunoSEQ multiplex PCR, and the TCRdb table lists in-frame clones only, not all of them. The data show some 2,000,000 clones, about 95% seen once. A remark on this clone: Its antigen is still unknown.

Naive CD8 cells lacked CD45RO and underwent positive selection for CCR7, leaving out terminally differentiated effector memory CD45RA+ cells. The study enrolled healthy HIV-negative adults without recent acute infections or vaccinations as donors. Study outcomes and limitations: Against clonotypes common to all four donors, non-shared ones had lower generation probabilities.

Germline V lookup: CDR1 PRHDT, CDR2 FYEKMQ (reference sequence). The CDR3 consists of 13 residues. The V and J ends lost 9 bases and 3 bases, in that order; junction bases with no gene match: 2. V gene TRBV13 combines with J gene TRBJ1-4; 9 bases align to TRBD1. Source material: naive CD8+ T cells sorted from blood. The origin of this receptor is a man aged 18 to 29 in good health. Here the CDR3 DNA reads TGTGCCAGACAGGGGGCGCCTAATGAAAAACTGTTTTTT. It is translated as CARQGAPNEKLFF.